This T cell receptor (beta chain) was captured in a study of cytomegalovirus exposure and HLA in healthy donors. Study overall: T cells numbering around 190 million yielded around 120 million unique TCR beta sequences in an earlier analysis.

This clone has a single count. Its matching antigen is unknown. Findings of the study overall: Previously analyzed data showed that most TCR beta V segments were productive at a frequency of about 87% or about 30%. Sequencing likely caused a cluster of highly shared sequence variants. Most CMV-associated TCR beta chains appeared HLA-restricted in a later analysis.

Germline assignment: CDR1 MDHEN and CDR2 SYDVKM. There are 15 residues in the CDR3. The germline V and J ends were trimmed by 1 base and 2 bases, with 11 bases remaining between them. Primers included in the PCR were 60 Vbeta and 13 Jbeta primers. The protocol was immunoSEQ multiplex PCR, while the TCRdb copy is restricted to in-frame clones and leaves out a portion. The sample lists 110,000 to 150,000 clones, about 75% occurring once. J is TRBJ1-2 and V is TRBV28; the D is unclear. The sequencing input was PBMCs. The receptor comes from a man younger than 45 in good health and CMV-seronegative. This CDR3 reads CASSLSWEGNYGYTF. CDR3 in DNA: TGTGCCAGCAGTTTATCGTGGGAGGGCAACTATGGCTACACCTTC.